This entry lists 28 T cell receptor beta chains sequenced from one sample in a study of T cell repertoires in cytomegalovirus infection. TCRdb processed the reads anew with MiXCR; each CDR3 protein has one entry. The sample has 95,000 to 150,000 distinct CDR3 sequences, roughly 32% seen once; the top ten hold roughly 58%. Their antigens remain unidentified. This specimen consisted of CD8+ T cells from cultured PBMCs, obtained from culture after CMV antigen stimulation. The receptors come from a human donor in good health (CMV status not recorded). Some clones in this sample may be carry-over from other donors' samples.

This clonotype has a count of ten or more. V is TRBV7-8 and J is TRBJ1-1, with TRBD1 as a possible D gene (6 bases). The CDR3 length is 16 residues. CDR1 SGHVS and CDR2 FQNEAQ come from the germline V gene. V was pared by 7 bases and J by 1 base, with 19 bases between. Here the CDR3 reads CASTLPSETGNTEAFF. In DNA, the CDR3 is TGTGCCAGCACCCTGCCGTCCGAGACAGGGAACACTGAAGCTTTCTTT.

The chain has TRBV28 and TRBJ2-5; 10 bases agree with TRBD2. Trimming at V came to 6 bases and at J to 4 bases, leaving 5 bases not matched to a gene. CDR1 and CDR2 from the germline V gene are MDHEN and SYDVKM. The CDR3 length is 14 residues. The CDR3 DNA reads as TGTGCCAGCAGGAAGGGACTAGCGCCAGAGACCCAGTACTTC. Translated: CASRKGLAPETQYF.

This clonotype occurred many times. V gene TRBV28 combines with J gene TRBJ1-2; D gene ambiguous. Trimming took off 5 bases at V and 5 bases at J, with 21 bases between the two ends. This CDR3 spans 16 amino acids. The germline CDR1 and CDR2 sequences are MDHEN and SYDVKM. The CDR3 protein is CASSQALIRAQYGYTF. CDR3 in DNA: TGTGCCAGCAGTCAAGCCCTCATTAGGGCCCAGTATGGCTACACCTTC.

This sequence joins TRBV11-1 and TRBJ1-2; 7 nucleotides line up with TRBD1. The length of the CDR3 is 15 residues. V shed 5 bases and J 2 bases; nucleotides not matched to a gene: 8. From germline, CDR1 is SGHAT and CDR2 FQDESV (reference sequence). The DNA for the CDR3 is TGTGCCAGCAGCCTTGGGACAGCTGAAAACTATGGCTACACCTTC. This gives the protein CASSLGTAENYGYTF. Drawing the rest from reference TRBV11-1 and TRBJ1-2, the complete variable domain is EAEVAQSPRYKITEKSQAVAFWCDPISGHATLYWYRQILGQGPELLVQFQDESVVDDSQLPKDRFSAERLKGVDSTLKIQPAELGDSAMYLCASSLGTAENYGYTFGSGTRLTVV.

This clonotype was counted only a few times. V and J are TRBV6-1 and TRBJ1-2; D is perhaps TRBD1 (5 bases). Per germline, CDR1 MNHNS and CDR2 SASEGT. Between the trimmed V and J ends, which lost 6 bases and 4 bases, there was a span of 12 bases. The CDR3 has 13 residues. Here the CDR3 DNA reads TGTGCCAGCAGCCACCCAGGGATCTATGGCTACACCTTC. It codes for CASSHPGIYGYTF.

This clonotype has more than one count but fewer than ten. The chain employs TRBV7-6 and TRBJ1-5; no clear D. This CDR3 has 15 residues. V was trimmed by 4 bases and J by 4 bases, leaving 14 bases between them. Germline assignment: CDR1 SGHVS and CDR2 FNYEAQ. CDR3 sequence (DNA): TGTGCCAGCAGCTGGGCAGGAGGCCCGAATCAGCCCCAGCATTTT. Protein sequence: CASSWAGGPNQPQHF. The full variable domain, completed using reference TRBV7-6 and TRBJ1-5, is GAGVSQSPRYKVTKRGQDVALRCDPISGHVSLYWYRQALGQGPEFLTYFNYEAQQDKSGLPNDRFSAERPEGSISTLTIQRTEQRDSAMYRCASSWAGGPNQPQHFGDGTRLSIL.

The chain links TRBV7-9 to TRBJ2-7, with 9 bases matching TRBD1. This CDR3 has 15 amino acids. The germline CDR1 and CDR2 sequences are SEHNR and FQNEAQ (reference sequence). V shed 5 bases, J shed 7 bases, and the junction held 12 bases outside the gene matches. The CDR3 nucleotides are TGTGCCAGCAGCCCACCGGACAGGGGAATAAAAGAGCAGTACTTC. Translated: CASSPPDRGIKEQYF.

This clonotype was detected a few times. The J gene is TRBJ1-2, the V gene TRBV27, with D unresolved. The CDR3 loop spans 15 amino acids. Germline V gene data show CDR1 as MNHEY and CDR2 as SMNVEV (reference sequence). Trimming cost V 4 bases and J 7 bases, with 19 bases left between them. Here the CDR3 DNA reads TGTGCCAGCAGTTCGGCCCGGACGGGTATTCGTGGCTACACCTTC. This gives the protein CASSSARTGIRGYTF.

Here the CDR3 reads CASSFLASGSTGELFF. The CDR3 nucleotides read TGCGCCAGCAGCTTTCTAGCTAGCGGAAGCACCGGGGAGCTGTTTTTT. J is TRBJ2-2 and V is TRBV5-1; TRBD2 matches at 7 bases. After removal of 2 bases from V and 4 bases from J, the junction contained 8 bases not matched to a gene. Germline V gene lookup returns CDR1 SGHRS and CDR2 YFSETQ. There are 16 residues in the CDR3. The whole variable domain, remainder taken from reference TRBV5-1 and TRBJ2-2, is KAGVTQTPRYLIKTRGQQVTLSCSPISGHRSVSWYQQTPGQGLQFLFEYFSETQRNKGNFPGRFSGRQFSNSRSEMNVSTLELGDSALYLCASSFLASGSTGELFFGEGSRLTVL.

The rearrangement joins TRBV6-5 to TRBJ1-6, with TRBD1 matching 7 bases. Trimming removed 0 bases from V and 9 bases from J; junction bases left unmatched: 11. Germline-derived CDR1 and CDR2 are MNHEY and SVGAGI. This CDR3 has 17 residues. The CDR3 DNA follows: TGTGCCAGCAGTTACTCGAAGGGGGCGAATCCCTTTTCACCCCTCCACTTT. Protein: CASSYSKGANPFSPLHF.

This rearrangement joins TRBV10-3 to TRBJ2-7; D is uncertain. CDR1 and CDR2 (germline): ENHRY, SYGVKD. CDR3 length equals 11 residues. V gave up 6 bases and J gave up 6 bases, with 9 bases separating them. CDR3 nucleotides: TGTGCCATCAGAGAACGAGGCGAGCAGTACTTC. It specifies CAIRERGEQYF.

The chain joins TRBV27 to TRBJ2-7; D is ambiguous. Germline assignment: CDR1 MNHEY and CDR2 SMNVEV (reference sequence). This CDR3 spans 13 amino acids. Trimming removed 8 bases from V and 6 bases from J, with 17 bases in between. The CDR3 is CASGPGIPGEQYF. CDR3 in DNA: TGTGCCAGCGGTCCGGGTATCCCGGGCGAGCAGTACTTC.

The genes are TRBV27 and TRBJ2-7, with D hard to call. V was shortened by 5 bases and J by 1 base, with 9 bases between the two germline ends. CDR3 size: 13 residues. Germline assignment: CDR1 MNHEY and CDR2 SMNVEV (reference sequence). The CDR3 here is CASSLTPSYEQYF. CDR3 coding DNA: TGTGCCAGCAGTCTGACACCATCCTACGAGCAGTACTTC.

This sequence joins TRBV20-1 and TRBJ2-4; 7 positions match TRBD2. Germline assignment: CDR1 DFQATT and CDR2 SNEGSKA (reference sequence). Trimming cost V 6 bases and J 9 bases; bases outside gene matches: 14. CDR3 length: 14 residues. The CDR3 spells CSAQRASGEGIQYF. Here the CDR3 DNA reads TGCAGTGCCCAGCGGGCCAGCGGGGAAGGCATTCAGTACTTC.

This clonotype was observed at least ten times. This chain joins TRBV7-2 and TRBJ1-1, with a possible D match to TRBD1 (5 bases). This CDR3 is built from 15 residues. Trimming removed 6 bases at V and 5 bases at J, with 19 bases between. Germline V gives CDR1 SGHTA, CDR2 FQGNSA. CDR3 nucleotides: TGTGCCAGCAGAACGTCGGGGGGGGTATTGACTGAAGCTTTCTTT. Translated: CASRTSGGVLTEAFF.

This clonotype was counted between two and nine times. The chain uses TRBV7-2 and TRBJ1-2; TRBD1 is a possible D gene (5 bases). The CDR3 has 15 residues. The V end lost 2 bases, the J end lost 1 base, and 11 bases lay between the germline ends. CDR1 SGHTA and CDR2 FQGNSA come from the germline V gene. CDR3 in DNA: TGTGCCAGCAGCTTATGGGGGGGGAATAACTATGGCTACACCTTC. Amino acid sequence: CASSLWGGNNYGYTF.

There are a few counts of this clonotype. The chain links TRBV28 to TRBJ1-2, with TRBD1 matching 7 bases. The junction had 9 bases not matched to a gene; V was cut back by 3 bases and J by 8 bases. Germline values: CDR1 MDHEN, CDR2 SYDVKM. The CDR3 contains 14 residues. CDR3 region: CASSLDRSWLGYTF. The CDR3 DNA is TGTGCCAGCAGTTTGGACAGGTCCTGGTTGGGCTACACCTTC.

This clonotype has just a few counts. The CDR3 loop is CATSDLRADTDTQYF. The CDR3 DNA is TGTGCCACCAGTGATTTACGCGCAGACACAGATACGCAGTATTTT. The chain carries TRBV24-1 and TRBJ2-3; no clear D. Trimming shortened V by 1 base and J by 2 bases, and 9 bases separated the two germline ends. The CDR3 length is 15 residues. From germline, CDR1 is KGHDR and CDR2 SFDVKD.

This clonotype has more than one count but fewer than ten. The V gene is TRBV12-3 or TRBV12-4, the J gene TRBJ2-2; 7 bases line up with TRBD1. The J segment lost 1 base and the V segment lost 4 bases, leaving 3 bases of the junction unmatched. CDR3 length equals 15 residues. CDR3 protein: CASSSRGLNTGELFF. Here the CDR3 DNA reads TGTGCCAGCAGTTCAAGGGGGCTGAACACCGGGGAGCTGTTTTTT.

The rearrangement links TRBV10-3 to TRBJ2-5; D may be TRBD1 (6 bases). The V and J ends lost 5 bases and 5 bases respectively, with 21 bases between them. The germline CDR1 and CDR2 sequences are ENHRY and SYGVKD. The CDR3 runs 16 residues. The CDR3 loop is CAISSTRQGRRETQYF. The CDR3 coding sequence is TGTGCCATCAGTTCGACCCGTCAGGGGCGGAGGGAGACCCAGTACTTC.

This clonotype has more than one count but fewer than ten. The chain joins TRBV9 to TRBJ2-5; no firm D call. The CDR3 length is 15 residues. V shed 0 bases and J shed 1 base, with 10 bases lying between them. Germline CDR1 SGDLS, CDR2 YYNGEE. The CDR3 DNA reads TGTGCCAGCAGCGTAGCTCTGTCTCGCCAAGAGACCCAGTACTTC. Its translation: CASSVALSRQETQYF.

This rearrangement joins TRBV10-3 to TRBJ1-2, with 9 bases fitting TRBD1. The CDR3 loop spans 13 amino acids. Unmatched junction bases numbered 4, after V lost 10 bases and J lost 1 base. Germline V CDR1 and CDR2: ENHRY, SYGVKD. The CDR3 DNA sequence: TGTGCCACCACGGGACAGGGTAACTATGGCTACACCTTC. It is translated as CATTGQGNYGYTF.

This clonotype was seen more than once but under ten times. As DNA, the CDR3 is TGTGCCAGCAGCCCCGGGCCTACGGTCCTTGGAAACACCATATATTTT. It encodes CASSPGPTVLGNTIYF. The V gene is TRBV12-3 or TRBV12-4, the J gene TRBJ1-3; no definite D call. CDR3 length equals 16 residues. Trimming shortened V by 6 bases and J by 3 bases, and 18 bases separated the two germline ends.

This clonotype was counted between two and nine times. This chain links TRBV4-2 with TRBJ1-1, with D possibly matching TRBD1 (6 bases). The CDR3 covers 12 residues. Deletions cut 5 bases from V and 7 bases from J, with 11 bases between. Per the germline V gene, CDR1 is LGHNA and CDR2 is YNFKEQ. For the CDR3, the DNA is TGTGCCAGCAGCTCGGGAGGGGGTGAAGCTTTCTTT. Its protein product is CASSSGGGEAFF.

On this clonotype: At one boundary the junction diverges from the germline segment, which might be a read error. The V gene is TRBV9, the J gene TRBJ2-1, with TRBD2 matching 9 bases. Germline lookup yields CDR1 SGDLS and CDR2 YYNGEE. CDR3 length: 15 residues. CDR3 DNA sequence: TGTGCCAGCAGCGCTAGCGGGACCGACTACAATGGGCAGTTCTTC. It codes for CASSASGTDYNGQFF.

This rearrangement joins TRBV12-3 or TRBV12-4 to TRBJ1-1, with unresolved D. Trimming removed 1 base at V and 4 bases at J, with 10 bases between. The CDR3 length is 14 residues. The CDR3 DNA reads as TGTGCCAGCAGTTTAGTGCGTCTCGGCACTGAAGCTTTCTTT. This sequence encodes CASSLVRLGTEAFF.

The gene calls are TRBV3-1 and TRBJ2-3; D might be TRBD2 (6 bases). In germline, CDR1 is LGHDT, CDR2 YNNKEL (reference sequence). Trimming removed 0 bases at V and 4 bases at J, with 11 bases between. The CDR3 is 15 amino acids. In DNA, the CDR3 is TGTGCCAGCAGCCAAGATGTAGGGGAGGCAGATACGCAGTATTTT. Translation gives CASSQDVGEADTQYF.

This clonotype was counted between two and nine times. The chain joins TRBV5-6 to TRBJ2-2, with a possible D match to TRBD2 (5 bases). V gave up 2 bases and J gave up 4 bases, with 12 bases separating them. Germline CDR1 reads SGHDT; CDR2 reads YYEEEE. CDR3 length: 15 amino acids. The CDR3 DNA sequence: TGTGCCAGCAGCTTCCCACCCGCGGGCACCGGGGAGCTGTTTTTT. Residues: CASSFPPAGTGELFF.